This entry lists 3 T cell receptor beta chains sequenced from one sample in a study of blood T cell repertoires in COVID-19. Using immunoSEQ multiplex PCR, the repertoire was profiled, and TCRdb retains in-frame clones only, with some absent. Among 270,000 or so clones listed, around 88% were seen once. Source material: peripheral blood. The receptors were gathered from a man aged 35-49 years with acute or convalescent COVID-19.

The CDR3 sequence is CASSYSGGALNTEAFF. CDR3 sequence (DNA): TGTGCCAGCAGTTACTCGGGGGGAGCTTTGAACACTGAAGCTTTCTTT. The chain is built from TRBV6-5 and TRBJ1-1; tentative D call: TRBD1 (5 bases). This CDR3 contains 16 residues. Germline V CDR1 and CDR2: MNHEY, SVGAGI. V gave up 0 bases and J gave up 0 bases, with 11 bases separating them.

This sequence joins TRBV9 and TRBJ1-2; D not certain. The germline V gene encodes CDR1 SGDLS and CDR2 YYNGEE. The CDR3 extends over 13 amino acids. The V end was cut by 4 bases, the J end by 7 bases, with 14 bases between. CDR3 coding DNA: TGTGCCAGCAGCACTAGCCTCTCTCCTGGCTACACCTTC. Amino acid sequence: CASSTSLSPGYTF.

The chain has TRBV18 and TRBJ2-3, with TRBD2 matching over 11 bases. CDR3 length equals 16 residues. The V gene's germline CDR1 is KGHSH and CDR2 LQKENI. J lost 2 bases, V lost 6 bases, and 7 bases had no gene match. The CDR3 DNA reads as TGTGCCAGCTCCCCGCGGACTAGCGGGTTCACAGATACGCAGTATTTT. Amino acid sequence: CASSPRTSGFTDTQYF. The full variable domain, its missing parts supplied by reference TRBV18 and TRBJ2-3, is NAGVMQNPRHLVRRRGQEARLRCSPMKGHSHVYWYRQLPEEGLKFMVYLQKENIIDESGMPKERFSAEFPKEGPSILRIQQVVRGDSAAYFCASSPRTSGFTDTQYFGPGTRLTVL.